One sample yielded the 30 T cell receptor beta chains listed below, sequenced in a study of T cells in tuberculosis. Cells were sorted from thawed PBMC rested overnight and stained with GMM-loaded CD1B tetramer, viability dye and anti-CD3. The lipid loaded on the CD1B tetramers was C32 glucose monomycolate from Rhodococcus equi. TCRdb's copy holds only in-frame clones and misses some; the assay was immunoSEQ multiplex PCR. The sample yields more than 70,000 clones, roughly 90% seen once. The material sequenced was CD1b-GMM tetramer-negative cells sorted from PBMCs. These receptor sequences come from an adult woman with latent tuberculosis.

The V call is TRBV5-6, the J call TRBJ2-5, with D tentatively TRBD1 (5 bases). CDR1 SGHDT and CDR2 YYEEEE come from the germline V gene. The CDR3 has 13 amino acids. Trimming cost V 4 bases and J 5 bases, with 12 bases left between them. The CDR3 nucleotides read TGTGCCAGCAGCCTCAGGGCAAGGGAGACCCAGTACTTC. Its translation: CASSLRARETQYF.

This clone was recorded once. The chain links TRBV6-5 to TRBJ1-5; D remains unclear. The V gene's germline CDR1 is MNHEY and CDR2 SVGAGI. V was cut by 5 bases and J by 2 bases, with 10 bases left in between. There are 14 residues in the CDR3. CDR3 loop: CASSVVSGNQPQHF. For the CDR3, the DNA is TGTGCCAGCAGTGTGGTTTCAGGCAATCAGCCCCAGCATTTT.

The rearrangement uses TRBV18 and TRBJ1-2; weak D call: TRBD1 (5 bases). The germline gives CDR1 KGHSH, CDR2 LQKENI. The CDR3 has 13 residues. V shed 3 bases and J shed 5 bases, with 10 bases lying between them. CDR3: CASSPGRGYGYTF. The CDR3 DNA is TGTGCCAGCTCACCGGGACGGGGGTATGGCTACACCTTC.

V usage is TRBV7-9 and J usage is TRBJ2-3; possible D gene TRBD2, 6 bases. V lost 0 bases and J lost 3, with 19 bases in between. Germline V gives CDR1 SEHNR, CDR2 FQNEAQ (reference sequence). The CDR3 spans 18 residues. In nucleotides, the CDR3 is TGTGCCAGCAGCTTAGCGCGTTTAGTCCGGAGGGTAACAGATACGCAGTATTTT. Translation: CASSLARLVRRVTDTQYF. Looking up the rest from reference TRBV7-9 and TRBJ2-3 gives the full variable domain: DTGVSQNPRHKITKRGQNVTFRCDPISEHNRLYWYRQTLGQGPEFLTYFQNEAQLEKSRLLSDRFSAERPKGSFSTLEIQRTEQGDSAMYLCASSLARLVRRVTDTQYFGPGTRLTVL.

The V call is TRBV6-5, the J call TRBJ1-2; D remains ambiguous. CDR1 MNHEY and CDR2 SVGAGI come from the germline V gene. The CDR3 has 15 amino acids. V gave up 1 base and J gave up 6 bases, with 15 bases separating them. The CDR3 sequence is CASSYFRRLADGYTF. CDR3 nucleotides: TGTGCCAGCAGTTACTTCCGCCGTCTGGCAGATGGCTACACCTTC.

This clone showed up just once. The chain is built from TRBV29-1 and TRBJ2-1; 7 bases line up with TRBD1. The V segment lost 3 bases and the J segment 0 bases; nucleotides outside the gene matches: 2. The CDR3 consists of 14 residues. The germline gives CDR1 SQVTM, CDR2 ANQGSEA. The CDR3 nucleotides read TGCAGCGTTGAGGGACAGAGCTCCTACAATGAGCAGTTCTTC. Residues: CSVEGQSSYNEQFF.

The rearrangement uses TRBV5-1 and TRBJ1-4; no reliable D call. The V gene's germline CDR1 is SGHRS and CDR2 YFSETQ. V was trimmed by 1 base and J by 5 bases, leaving 12 bases between them. This CDR3 is 15 amino acids long. As DNA, the CDR3 is TGCGCCAGCAGCTTGCGTCCGGGAGCGAATGAAAAACTGTTTTTT. It codes for CASSLRPGANEKLFF.

The chain links TRBV6-1 to TRBJ2-3; 9 nucleotides agree with TRBD1. The length of the CDR3 is 15 residues. Germline V CDR1 and CDR2: MNHNS, SASEGT. The trim removed 6 bases at V and 9 bases at J, leaving 13 bases unmatched. CDR3 DNA: TGTGCCAGCAGGAAAGGGGGGACAGGGTATGGCACGCAGTATTTT. It translates to CASRKGGTGYGTQYF.

The chain joins TRBV27 to TRBJ2-7; D might be TRBD2 (7 bases). The CDR3 sequence is 13 residues long. V was trimmed by 3 bases and J by 7 bases, leaving 13 bases between them. CDR1 is MNHEY and CDR2 is SMNVEV in the germline V gene (reference sequence). DNA for the CDR3: TGTGCCAGCAGTTTCGGGGGGCCTCGGGAGCAGTACTTC. It yields the protein CASSFGGPREQYF.

This chain joins TRBV5-1 and TRBJ2-7; 7 bases agree with TRBD1. This CDR3 is 13 amino acids long. The J segment lost 2 bases and the V segment lost 4 bases, leaving 3 bases of the junction unmatched. Germline lookup yields CDR1 SGHRS and CDR2 YFSETQ. DNA of the CDR3: TGCGCCAGCAGCAGAGGGACAGCCTACGAGCAGTACTTC. Its translation: CASSRGTAYEQYF. Using reference TRBV5-1 and TRBJ2-7 for the parts outside the CDR3, the full variable domain is KAGVTQTPRYLIKTRGQQVTLSCSPISGHRSVSWYQQTPGQGLQFLFEYFSETQRNKGNFPGRFSGRQFSNSRSEMNVSTLELGDSALYLCASSRGTAYEQYFGPGTRLTVT.

The rearrangement joins TRBV11-2 to TRBJ2-7, with D unresolved. V dropped 3 bases and J dropped 1 base, with 7 bases sitting between them. The germline V gene encodes CDR1 SGHAT and CDR2 FQNNGV. The CDR3 spans 13 residues. CDR3 amino acids: CASSLGRSYEQYV. The CDR3 DNA sequence: TGTGCCAGCAGCTTGGGCAGGTCCTACGAGCAGTACGTC.

The table lists this clone with a count of one. This sequence joins TRBV13 and TRBJ2-1, with D perhaps TRBD2 (6 bases). Looked up from germline, CDR1 is PRHDT and CDR2 is FYEKMQ (reference sequence). Trimming cost V 5 bases and J 2 bases, with 16 bases left between them. This CDR3 has 16 residues. The CDR3 bases are TGTGCCAGCAGCGAAACGGGGGACCGTCCCTACAATGAGCAGTTCTTC. Its protein product is CASSETGDRPYNEQFF. Looking up the rest from reference TRBV13 and TRBJ2-1 gives the full variable domain: AAGVIQSPRHLIKEKRETATLKCYPIPRHDTVYWYQQGPGQDPQFLISFYEKMQSDKGSIPDRFSAQQFSDYHSELNMSSLELGDSALYFCASSETGDRPYNEQFFGPGTRLTVL.

This sequence joins TRBV6-6 and TRBJ2-1, with TRBD1 matching 8 bases. The CDR3 consists of 16 residues. The ends lost 5 bases at V and 0 bases at J; junction bases unmatched: 6. From germline, CDR1 is MNHNY and CDR2 SVGAGI (reference sequence). The CDR3 sequence: CASSGTGPRSYNEQFF. The CDR3 DNA reads TGTGCCAGCAGTGGGACAGGACCTCGCTCCTACAATGAGCAGTTCTTC.

The rearrangement links TRBV11-2 to TRBJ2-1; 11 nucleotides match TRBD2. Germline-derived CDR1 and CDR2 are SGHAT and FQNNGV. This CDR3 comprises 15 residues. Losses at the gene ends were 5 bases for V and 7 bases for J; bases not matched to a gene: 7. The CDR3 nucleotides are TGTGCCAGCAGCAGTAGCGGGGGGGCTGGTAATGAGCAGTTCTTC. Translated: CASSSSGGAGNEQFF.

The rearrangement joins TRBV7-2 to TRBJ2-3; the match to TRBD2 covers 11 bases. Trimming removed 7 bases from V and 9 bases from J; junction bases left unmatched: 18. Germline lookup yields CDR1 SGHTA and CDR2 FQGNSA. The CDR3 extends over 17 amino acids. CDR3 nucleotide sequence: TGTGCCAGCAACAACTTAGCGGGGGGGACAATTGCCCCGACGCAGTATTTT. Protein sequence: CASNNLAGGTIAPTQYF.

This CDR3 reads CASSPYAGTGAYNEQFF. Written as DNA, the CDR3 is TGTGCCAGCAGCCCGTACGCCGGGACAGGAGCCTACAATGAGCAGTTCTTC. This chain connects TRBV7-3 to TRBJ2-1, with 8 nucleotides matching TRBD1. J was trimmed by 2 bases and V by 5 bases; bases with no gene match: 11. The CDR3 runs 17 residues. CDR1 and CDR2 from the germline V gene are SGHTA and FQGTGA. The full variable domain, its missing parts supplied by reference TRBV7-3 and TRBJ2-1, is GAGVSQTPSNKVTEKGKYVELRCDPISGHTALYWYRQSLGQGPEFLIYFQGTGAADDSGLPNDRFFAVRPEGSVSTLKIQRTERGDSAVYLCASSPYAGTGAYNEQFFGPGTRLTVL.

The chain links TRBV6-1 to TRBJ2-7; 9 nucleotides align to TRBD1. Germline values: CDR1 MNHNS, CDR2 SASEGT. The junction had 7 bases not matched to a gene; V was cut back by 0 bases and J by 4 bases. This CDR3 is 16 amino acids long. The CDR3 nucleotides are TGTGCCAGCAGTGAAGCGAACCGGGACAGGGTTTACGAGCAGTACTTC. Its protein product is CASSEANRDRVYEQYF.

V gene TRBV5-8 combines with J gene TRBJ2-1; 12 bases match TRBD2. Germline-derived CDR1 and CDR2 are SGHTS and YDEGEE. The junction had 4 bases not matched to a gene; V was cut back by 5 bases and J by 10 bases. The CDR3 runs to 13 residues. CDR3 nucleotides: TGTGCCAGCAGGCCACTAGCGGGGGGAGAGCAGTTCTTC. Translation gives CASRPLAGGEQFF.

The chain joins TRBV7-8 to TRBJ2-7; 13 positions match TRBD2. The CDR3 loop spans 19 amino acids. CDR1 SGHVS and CDR2 FQNEAQ come from the germline V gene. With V trimmed by 3 bases and J by 2 bases, 13 bases remained unmatched. CDR3 nucleotide sequence: TGTGCCAGCAGCTTGAGGACACTAATGACTAGCGGGGGGCCCTACGAGCAGTACTTC. It codes for CASSLRTLMTSGGPYEQYF.

This chain connects TRBV28 to TRBJ2-7, with D maybe TRBD2 (5 bases). In germline, CDR1 is MDHEN, CDR2 SYDVKM. The CDR3 is 14 residues long. Between the trimmed V and J ends, which lost 5 bases and 0 bases, there was a span of 11 bases. The chain's CDR3 is CASSGPGSSYEQYF. The CDR3 region has the DNA TGTGCCAGCAGTGGTCCGGGGAGCTCCTACGAGCAGTACTTC.

The CDR3 is CASTRTVSNQPQHF. The CDR3, as DNA: TGTGCCAGTACCAGGACAGTTAGCAATCAGCCCCAGCATTTT. The rearrangement joins TRBV19 to TRBJ1-5, with D perhaps matching TRBD1 (6 bases). Per germline, CDR1 LNHDA and CDR2 SQIVND (reference sequence). Trimming removed 7 bases from V and 0 bases from J, with 10 bases in between. This CDR3 has 14 amino acids. The variable domain in full, completed from reference TRBV19 and TRBJ1-5, reads DGGITQSPKYLFRKEGQNVTLSCEQNLNHDAMYWYRQDPGQGLRLIYYSQIVNDFQKGDIAEGYSVSREKKESFPLTVTSAQKNPTAFYLCASTRTVSNQPQHFGDGTRLSIL.

The chain is built from TRBV7-9 and TRBJ1-4, with D possibly being TRBD1 (6 bases). The V end was cut by 10 bases, the J end by 3 bases, with 12 bases between. CDR3 length: 13 amino acids. CDR1 and CDR2 (germline): SEHNR, FQNEAQ (reference sequence). CDR3 region: CAITRQANEKLFF. CDR3 DNA sequence: TGTGCCATCACGCGACAGGCTAATGAAAAACTGTTTTTT. Combining the CDR3 with reference TRBV7-9 and TRBJ1-4 gives the whole variable domain DTGVSQNPRHKITKRGQNVTFRCDPISEHNRLYWYRQTLGQGPEFLTYFQNEAQLEKSRLLSDRFSAERPKGSFSTLEIQRTEQGDSAMYLCAITRQANEKLFFGSGTQLSVL.

The rearrangement links TRBV11-3 to TRBJ1-1, with D perhaps matching TRBD1 (5 bases). The V gene's germline CDR1 is SGHNT and CDR2 YENEEA. The CDR3 has 14 amino acids. The V and J ends lost 4 bases and 0 bases respectively, with 9 bases between them. CDR3 coding DNA: TGTGCCAGCAGCTCTGGGGCTCTGAACACTGAAGCTTTCTTT. Translated: CASSSGALNTEAFF.

The chain is built from TRBV2 and TRBJ2-3; D gene unclear. CDR3 length: 14 residues. V lost 1 base and J 3 bases, leaving 8 bases between the germline ends. The V gene's germline CDR1 is SNHLY and CDR2 FYNNEI. The CDR3 nucleotides are TGTGCCAGCAGTGAAGGGTGGCTGACAGATACGCAGTATTTT. It encodes CASSEGWLTDTQYF.

The chain has TRBV5-6 and TRBJ2-7, with D perhaps TRBD1 (6 bases). The CDR3 totals 14 residues. Germline CDR1 SGHDT, CDR2 YYEEEE. V was cut by 0 bases and J by 5 bases, with 12 bases left in between. CDR3 in DNA: TGTGCCAGCAGCTTGGATTGGAGACAGGACGAGCAGTACTTC. This gives the protein CASSLDWRQDEQYF.

This chain uses TRBV6-6 with TRBJ1-2; D is possibly TRBD1 (6 bases). Trimming took off 5 bases at V and 8 bases at J, with 15 bases between the two ends. The CDR3 loop spans 13 amino acids. Germline CDR1 and CDR2: MNHNY and SVGAGI (reference sequence). The CDR3 is CASSRKQGVGYTF. The CDR3 DNA sequence: TGTGCCAGCAGTCGTAAACAGGGTGTCGGCTACACCTTC.

The chain employs TRBV7-9 and TRBJ1-1; TRBD1 might be the D (5 bases). Trimming took off 6 bases at V and 1 base at J, with 9 bases between the two ends. Germline V gives CDR1 SEHNR, CDR2 FQNEAQ (reference sequence). The CDR3 loop spans 13 amino acids. The CDR3 spells CASREGPNTEAFF. The CDR3 DNA sequence: TGTGCCAGCAGGGAGGGACCGAACACTGAAGCTTTCTTT.

The sample holds one count of this clone. This sequence joins TRBV2 and TRBJ2-3; 7 bases match TRBD1. Per germline, CDR1 SNHLY and CDR2 FYNNEI. V dropped 5 bases and J dropped 7; count of bases not matched to a gene: 6. This CDR3 is 13 amino acids long. DNA for the CDR3: TGTGCCAGCAGTCCCCCGGGACAGCATACGCAGTATTTT. Translating it yields CASSPPGQHTQYF.

The chain recombines TRBV2 with TRBJ1-2, with D uncertain. V lost 3 bases to trimming and J lost 6 bases, with 8 bases between them. This CDR3 has 12 residues. CDR1 and CDR2 from the germline V gene are SNHLY and FYNNEI. The CDR3 DNA follows: TGTGCCAGCAGTGACGAGGGAGATGGCTACACCTTC. It yields the protein CASSDEGDGYTF. Together with reference TRBV2 and TRBJ1-2, the CDR3 gives the full variable domain: EPEVTQTPSHQVTQMGQEVILRCVPISNHLYFYWYRQILGQKVEFLVSFYNNEISEKSEIFDDQFSVERPDGSNFTLKIRSTKLEDSAMYFCASSDEGDGYTFGSGTRLTVV.

The genes are TRBV10-3 and TRBJ1-3, with 10 nucleotides matching TRBD1. This CDR3 has 15 residues. With 10 bases clipped from V and 0 bases from J, the junction kept 6 bases outside the gene matches. Germline values: CDR1 ENHRY, CDR2 SYGVKD. In DNA, the CDR3 is TGTGCCACCAAGGACAGGGGGAGCTCTGGAAACACCATATATTTT. It translates to CATKDRGSSGNTIYF.